The 23 T cell receptor beta chains given below trace back to one sample, sequenced in a study of T cell responses to AZD1222 COVID-19 vaccine. The data were produced by immunoSEQ multiplex PCR, yet TCRdb's version contains in-frame clones alone and is incomplete. This sample yields about 180,000 clones, of which 70% to 90% are seen a single time; roughly 11% belongs to the top ten. Specimen: peripheral blood, collected 28 days after the second AZD1222 dose. These receptors originate from an adult who received the AZD1222 COVID-19 vaccine.

This sequence joins TRBV9 and TRBJ1-6, with D possibly TRBD1 on 6 matching bases. The CDR3 is made up of 17 amino acids. Germline CDR1 is SGDLS and CDR2 is YYNGEE. The germline V and J ends were trimmed by 0 bases and 6 bases, with 16 bases remaining between them. The DNA of the CDR3 is TGTGCCAGCAGCGTAGGTGGATCGGGGGCCCTTAATTCACCCCTCCACTTT. It is translated as CASSVGGSGALNSPLHF. Filled out from reference TRBV9 and TRBJ1-6, the complete variable domain reads DSGVTQTPKHLITATGQRVTLRCSPRSGDLSVYWYQQSLDQGLQFLIQYYNGEERAKGNILERFSAQQFPDLHSELNLSSLELGDSALYFCASSVGGSGALNSPLHFGNGTRLTVT.

J is TRBJ1-5 and V is TRBV5-6, with a possible D match to TRBD1 (5 bases). The CDR3 is made up of 14 amino acids. V was pared by 0 bases and J by 5 bases, with 9 bases between. CDR1 is SGHDT, CDR2 YYEEEE, per germline. CDR3 amino acids: CASSLGRVDQPQHF. Here the CDR3 DNA reads TGTGCCAGCAGCTTGGGCAGGGTCGATCAGCCCCAGCATTTT.

This chain uses TRBV5-6 with TRBJ1-1; 8 bases agree with TRBD1. Germline CDR1 reads SGHDT; CDR2 reads YYEEEE. The CDR3 loop spans 14 amino acids. The trim removed 2 bases at V and 8 bases at J, leaving 8 bases unmatched. The CDR3 protein is CASSFGQGFMEAFF. In nucleotides, the CDR3 is TGTGCCAGCAGCTTTGGACAGGGATTCATGGAAGCTTTCTTT.

V usage is TRBV19 and J usage is TRBJ2-3, with 10 bases aligning to TRBD2. The CDR3 sequence is 15 residues long. CDR1 LNHDA and CDR2 SQIVND come from the germline V gene (reference sequence). V shed 4 bases, J shed 7 bases, and the junction held 8 bases outside the gene matches. CDR3 sequence: CASSTPGLAENTQYF. The CDR3, as DNA: TGTGCCAGTAGTACCCCAGGACTAGCGGAAAATACGCAGTATTTT.

The rearrangement joins TRBV6-5 to TRBJ2-2; D is ambiguous. The CDR3 sequence is 15 residues long. The germline CDR1 and CDR2 sequences are MNHEY and SVGAGI. V lost 8 bases to trimming and J lost 4 bases, with 17 bases between them. This chain's CDR3 is CASLISNPLTGELFF. The CDR3 DNA is TGTGCCAGCCTAATCAGTAATCCTCTCACCGGGGAGCTGTTTTTT.

This clone was seen more than once but under ten times. The chain recombines TRBV9 with TRBJ2-1, with a weak D call TRBD2 (6 bases). The germline V gene has CDR1 SGDLS and CDR2 YYNGEE. The ends were cut back, 0 bases at V and 4 bases at J, with 11 bases in the middle. This CDR3 contains 15 residues. CDR3 sequence reads: CASSVAGGVYNEQFF. In DNA, the CDR3 is TGTGCCAGCAGCGTAGCTGGCGGGGTTTACAATGAGCAGTTCTTC.

The chain has TRBV7-9 and TRBJ1-1, with D perhaps TRBD1 (6 bases). Germline V gives CDR1 SEHNR, CDR2 FQNEAQ (reference sequence). The V and J ends lost 8 bases and 0 bases respectively, with 10 bases between them. The CDR3 length is 13 residues. The CDR3 nucleotides read TGTGCCAGCGGACAGACGATGAACACTGAAGCTTTCTTT. It yields the protein CASGQTMNTEAFF. Filled out from reference TRBV7-9 and TRBJ1-1, the complete variable domain reads DTGVSQNPRHKITKRGQNVTFRCDPISEHNRLYWYRQTLGQGPEFLTYFQNEAQLEKSRLLSDRFSAERPKGSFSTLEIQRTEQGDSAMYLCASGQTMNTEAFFGQGTRLTVV.

CDR3 amino acids: CASSSLVTTPENSPLHF. The CDR3 nucleotides are TGTGCCAGCAGCTCCCTAGTCACAACCCCGGAAAATTCACCCCTCCACTTT. V gene TRBV11-3 combines with J gene TRBJ1-6; D is ambiguous. The length of the CDR3 is 17 residues. Germline assignment: CDR1 SGHNT and CDR2 YENEEA. V was pared by 4 bases and J by 7 bases, with 20 bases between.

This clone showed up just once. The genes are TRBV19 and TRBJ1-4; TRBD1 is a possible D gene (6 bases). Germline V lookup: CDR1 LNHDA, CDR2 SQIVND (reference sequence). V was cut by 5 bases and J by 4 bases, with 14 bases left in between. CDR3 length equals 15 residues. The chain's CDR3 is CASSPPGHFNEKLFF. Here the CDR3 DNA reads TGTGCCAGTAGTCCGCCGGGACACTTTAATGAAAAACTGTTTTTT. The full variable domain, its missing parts supplied by reference TRBV19 and TRBJ1-4, is DGGITQSPKYLFRKEGQNVTLSCEQNLNHDAMYWYRQDPGQGLRLIYYSQIVNDFQKGDIAEGYSVSREKKESFPLTVTSAQKNPTAFYLCASSPPGHFNEKLFFGSGTQLSVL.

The chain is built from TRBV19 and TRBJ2-3; D call uncertain. CDR1 LNHDA and CDR2 SQIVND come from the germline V gene (reference sequence). The CDR3 totals 14 residues. With 5 bases removed from V and 0 bases from J, the gap between germline ends came to 9 bases. CDR3: CASSVLTSTDTQYF. DNA for the CDR3: TGTGCCAGTAGTGTTCTGACTAGCACAGATACGCAGTATTTT.

A single count supports this clone. The rearrangement uses TRBV7-8 and TRBJ1-1, with 9 bases matching TRBD1. Germline V gene data show CDR1 as SGHVS and CDR2 as FQNEAQ. The CDR3 has 19 residues. After removal of 2 bases from V and 2 bases from J, the junction contained 15 bases not matched to a gene. The CDR3, as DNA: TGTGCCAGCAGCTTACCAGGGTTGGGGACAGGGTCCGACAACACTGAAGCTTTCTTT. Its translation is CASSLPGLGTGSDNTEAFF.

The gene calls are TRBV12-3 or TRBV12-4 and TRBJ2-3; no clear D gene. Between the trimmed V and J ends, which lost 2 bases and 5 bases, there was a span of 5 bases. The CDR3 has 12 residues. The CDR3 here is CASSLKGDTQYF. DNA for the CDR3: TGTGCCAGCAGTTTAAAGGGAGATACGCAGTATTTT.

The rearrangement joins TRBV14 to TRBJ2-3; D is possibly TRBD2 (5 bases). V lost 0 bases and J 5 bases, leaving 12 bases between the germline ends. Germline CDR1 and CDR2: SGHDN and FVKESK. This CDR3 spans 15 amino acids. DNA for the CDR3: TGTGCCAGCAGCCAAGAAATCCCTGGACTAGATACGCAGTATTTT. As protein: CASSQEIPGLDTQYF. The entire variable domain, with the rest obtained from reference TRBV14 and TRBJ2-3, is as follows: EAGVTQFPSHSVIEKGQTVTLRCDPISGHDNLYWYRRVMGKEIKFLLHFVKESKQDESGMPNNRFLAERTGGTYSTLKVQPAELEDSGVYFCASSQEIPGLDTQYFGPGTRLTVL.

This clone was detected once. The chain combines TRBV9 with TRBJ2-2; 9 bases agree with TRBD1. The J segment lost 0 bases and the V segment lost 4 bases, leaving 7 bases of the junction unmatched. This CDR3 comprises 17 residues. Germline V lookup: CDR1 SGDLS, CDR2 YYNGEE. The CDR3 region is CASSTHRTGANTGELFF. CDR3 nucleotides: TGTGCCAGCAGCACACATCGGACAGGGGCGAACACCGGGGAGCTGTTTTTT.

The V gene is TRBV7-2, the J gene TRBJ2-5, with D maybe TRBD2 (6 bases). Per the germline V gene, CDR1 is SGHTA and CDR2 is FQGNSA. Trimming shortened V by 1 base and J by 2 bases, and 8 bases separated the two germline ends. The CDR3 has 14 residues. The DNA of the CDR3 is TGTGCCAGCAGCTTAGGCGGGGCACAAGAGACCCAGTACTTC. Translating it yields CASSLGGAQETQYF.

The chain recombines TRBV28 with TRBJ2-7; TRBD1 matches 7 bases. The CDR3 is 14 amino acids. CDR1 and CDR2 (germline): MDHEN, SYDVKM. The J segment lost 2 bases and the V segment lost 7 bases, leaving 8 bases of the junction unmatched. CDR3 coding DNA: TGTGCCAGCAACATCGGGACAGCGCCCTACGAGCAGTACTTC. It translates to CASNIGTAPYEQYF.

The rearrangement links TRBV19 to TRBJ2-2; TRBD1 matches at 9 bases. The germline V gene has CDR1 LNHDA and CDR2 SQIVND (reference sequence). The CDR3 is made up of 15 amino acids. The V gene end was trimmed by 7 bases and the J gene end by 4 bases; junction bases not matched to a gene: 7. CDR3 residues: CASTDGQGFTGELFF. As DNA, the CDR3 is TGTGCCAGTACCGACGGACAGGGGTTCACCGGGGAGCTGTTTTTT. The variable domain in full, with the rest retrieved from reference TRBV19 and TRBJ2-2, is DGGITQSPKYLFRKEGQNVTLSCEQNLNHDAMYWYRQDPGQGLRLIYYSQIVNDFQKGDIAEGYSVSREKKESFPLTVTSAQKNPTAFYLCASTDGQGFTGELFFGEGSRLTVL.

The chain couples TRBV3-1 (or the pseudogene TRBV3-2) to TRBJ1-5; perhaps TRBD1 as D (5 bases). The CDR3 has 16 amino acids. Germline values: CDR1 LGHDT, CDR2 YNNKEL (reference sequence). The V end was cut by 1 base, the J end by 2 bases, with 12 bases between. The CDR3 region has the DNA TGTGCCAGCAGCCAAGGCGGCAGGGCGCGCAATCAGCCCCAGCATTTT. Translation: CASSQGGRARNQPQHF.

A remark on this clone: This same CDR3 is encoded by further DNA sequences in the sample. The rearrangement uses TRBV10-2 and TRBJ2-4, with 7 bases identical to TRBD1. V lost 2 bases and J lost 2; bases outside the gene matches: 18. This CDR3 has 20 residues. Germline V CDR1 and CDR2: WSHSY, SAAADI. The CDR3 reads CASSEPNLRTDRVSKNIQYF. The CDR3 DNA reads as TGCGCCAGCAGTGAGCCAAATCTGAGAACCGACAGGGTGTCCAAAAACATTCAGTACTTC.

On this clone: Within the sample, other DNA sequences also encode this same CDR3. V is TRBV30 and J is TRBJ2-5; 7 positions agree with TRBD2. Per the germline V gene, CDR1 is GTSNPN and CDR2 is SVGIG (reference sequence). CDR3 length: 13 residues. The junction had 3 bases not matched to a gene; V was cut back by 1 base and J by 4 bases. The CDR3 DNA sequence: TGTGCCTGGAGTGGACTAGCAGGAGAGACCCAGTACTTC. Translation gives CAWSGLAGETQYF.

The chain is built from TRBV7-6 and TRBJ2-7, with TRBD1 matching over 9 bases. The CDR3 spans 17 residues. Per the germline V gene, CDR1 is SGHVS and CDR2 is FNYEAQ. V was clipped by 4 bases and J by 1 base; unmatched bases: 11. DNA for the CDR3: TGTGCCAGCAGCTCCTCAATACCGGGACAGGGATCCTACGAGCAGTACTTC. Amino acids: CASSSSIPGQGSYEQYF.

The J gene is TRBJ2-3, the V gene TRBV4-3, with D possibly matching TRBD2 (6 bases). The CDR3 consists of 15 residues. V lost 4 bases and J 1 base, leaving 12 bases between the germline ends. The germline gives CDR1 LGHNA, CDR2 YSLEER. CDR3 residues: CASSLSGAGTDTQYF. CDR3 coding DNA: TGCGCCAGCAGCCTTTCGGGAGCGGGCACAGATACGCAGTATTTT.

The V and J genes are TRBV6-6 and TRBJ2-1, with D tentatively TRBD1 or TRBD2 (5 bases each). The CDR3 contains 15 residues. The V and J ends lost 5 bases and 0 bases respectively, with 11 bases between them. Germline assignment: CDR1 MNHNY and CDR2 SVGAGI (reference sequence). CDR3 nucleotide sequence: TGTGCCAGCAGTCGGGACCGCAGCTCCTACAATGAGCAGTTCTTC. Protein product: CASSRDRSSYNEQFF.